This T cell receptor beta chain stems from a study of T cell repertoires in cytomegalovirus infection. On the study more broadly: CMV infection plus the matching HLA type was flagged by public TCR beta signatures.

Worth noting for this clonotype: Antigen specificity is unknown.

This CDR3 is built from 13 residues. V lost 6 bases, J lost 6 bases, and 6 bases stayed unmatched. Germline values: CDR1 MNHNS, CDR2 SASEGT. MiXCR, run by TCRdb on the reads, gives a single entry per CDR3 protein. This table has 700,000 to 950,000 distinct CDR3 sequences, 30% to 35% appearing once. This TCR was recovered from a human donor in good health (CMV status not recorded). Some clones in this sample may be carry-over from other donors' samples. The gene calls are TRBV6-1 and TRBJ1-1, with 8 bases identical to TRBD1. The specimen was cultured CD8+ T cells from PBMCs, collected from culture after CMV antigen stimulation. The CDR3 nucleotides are TGTGCCAGCAGGACAGGGGCGGTAGCTGAAGCTTTCTTT. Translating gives CASRTGAVAEAFF.